These 22 T cell receptor beta chains came from one sample sequenced in a study of identical twins. TCRdb processed the 5' RACE reads anew with MiXCR; each CDR3 protein has one entry. The repertoire has some 1,600,000 distinct CDR3 sequences, roughly a third of them found once; the top ten carry about 0.25%. The sample consisted of cord blood. These receptors all come from a newborn girl in good health.

The chain uses TRBV27 and TRBJ1-6, with D uncertain. This CDR3 has 12 residues. V was pared by 6 bases and J by 13 bases, with 13 bases between. Per germline, CDR1 MNHEY and CDR2 SMNVEV (reference sequence). The CDR3 loop reads CASRTQLGPLHF. CDR3 DNA sequence: TGTGCCAGCAGAACCCAACTAGGGCCCCTCCACTTT.

J is TRBJ1-1 and V is TRBV20-1, with TRBD1 matching 8 bases. CDR1 is DFQATT, CDR2 SNEGSKA, per germline (reference sequence). This CDR3 spans 14 amino acids. J gave up 1 base and V 4 bases, and 5 bases lay outside the gene matches. The CDR3 is CSAKQGAGNTEAFF. The CDR3 region has the DNA TGCAGTGCTAAGCAGGGGGCGGGGAACACTGAAGCTTTCTTT.

This clonotype came up a few times. The rearrangement joins TRBV12-3 or TRBV12-4 to TRBJ1-5; D remains unclear. The CDR3 is 15 amino acids. Trimming took off 3 bases at V and 5 bases at J, with 14 bases between the two ends. The CDR3 is CASSFVGSFHQPQHF. The DNA for the CDR3 is TGTGCCAGCAGTTTTGTAGGCAGCTTTCATCAGCCCCAGCATTTT.

The CDR3 loop reads CSASLQGTQYF. In nucleotides, the CDR3 is TGCAGTGCTAGCCTACAGGGGACCCAGTACTTC. The rearrangement links TRBV20-1 to TRBJ2-4, with D perhaps matching TRBD1 (6 bases). Judging by the DNA end, TRBJ2-5 fits better; the J call may be wrong. Germline V CDR1 and CDR2: DFQATT, SNEGSKA (reference sequence). CDR3 size: 11 residues.

The V and J genes are TRBV5-1 and TRBJ1-2; 7 positions agree with TRBD1. J was trimmed by 8 bases and V by 5 bases; bases with no gene match: 12. The CDR3 is made up of 14 amino acids. Germline V gene data show CDR1 as SGHRS and CDR2 as YFSETQ. CDR3 sequence: CASRQGTGAEGYTF. CDR3 DNA: TGCGCCAGCAGACAGGGCACAGGGGCCGAGGGCTACACCTTC.

In this sample, this clonotype turned up many times. V is TRBV6-5 and J is TRBJ2-5; D is unresolved. Trimming cost V 6 bases and J 2 bases, with 10 bases left between them. The V gene's germline CDR1 is MNHEY and CDR2 SVGAGI. The CDR3 is 13 amino acids. CDR3 DNA: TGTGCCAGCAGCACCGGCAATCAAGAGACCCAGTACTTC. It encodes CASSTGNQETQYF.

The chain employs TRBV5-1 and TRBJ2-7; tentatively, D is TRBD1 (6 bases). CDR1 is SGHRS and CDR2 is YFSETQ in the germline V gene. The ends were cut back, 5 bases at V and 5 bases at J, with 14 bases in the middle. The CDR3 is 13 amino acids. The CDR3 sequence: CASSYNQGNEQYF. For the CDR3, the DNA is TGCGCCAGCAGTTATAACCAGGGGAACGAGCAGTACTTC.

This clonotype was observed a handful of times. V usage is TRBV20-1 and J usage is TRBJ2-7, with TRBD2 matching 7 bases. Germline values: CDR1 DFQATT, CDR2 SNEGSKA (reference sequence). J gave up 3 bases and V 2 bases, and 1 base lay outside the gene matches. The CDR3 is 12 residues long. CDR3: CSARRTSYEQYF. CDR3 sequence (DNA): TGCAGTGCTAGACGGACTAGCTACGAGCAGTACTTC.

The rearrangement joins TRBV6-5 to TRBJ2-7, with 9 bases that match TRBD2. CDR1 and CDR2 from the germline V gene are MNHEY and SVGAGI. The V and J ends lost 4 bases and 1 base, in that order; junction bases with no gene match: 5. This CDR3 is built from 15 residues. DNA of the CDR3: TGTGCCAGCAGTTGGGGGACTAGCCGGTCCTACGAGCAGTACTTC. It translates to CASSWGTSRSYEQYF.

The J gene is TRBJ2-7, the V gene TRBV20-1; D uncertain. Deletions cut 5 bases from V and 0 bases from J, with 5 bases between. The CDR3 is 11 amino acids. CDR1 DFQATT and CDR2 SNEGSKA come from the germline V gene (reference sequence). CDR3 DNA sequence: TGCAGTGCTCTCATCTCCTACGAGCAGTACTTC. Its protein is CSALISYEQYF.

This rearrangement joins TRBV10-3 to TRBJ1-3; D ambiguous. This CDR3 has 13 residues. Germline V CDR1 and CDR2: ENHRY, SYGVKD. The V gene lost 9 bases and the J gene lost 2 bases, with 11 bases spanning the gap. This CDR3 reads CAMAAGAGNTIYF. As DNA, the CDR3 is TGTGCCATGGCGGCTGGGGCTGGAAACACCATATATTTT.

This rearrangement joins TRBV20-1 to TRBJ1-2; D ambiguous. CDR1 is DFQATT and CDR2 is SNEGSKA in the germline V gene (reference sequence). The V end lost 1 base, the J end lost 5 bases, and 8 bases lay between the germline ends. There are 12 residues in the CDR3. CDR3 sequence reads: CSARAYSYGYTF. CDR3 in DNA: TGCAGTGCTAGAGCTTACAGTTATGGCTACACCTTC.

This clonotype was found a few times. V gene TRBV27 combines with J gene TRBJ1-1, with TRBD1 identical over 7 bases. After removal of 5 bases from V and 5 bases from J, the junction contained 11 bases not matched to a gene. Germline-derived CDR1 and CDR2 are MNHEY and SMNVEV (reference sequence). The CDR3 is 15 residues long. The CDR3 reads CASSVTQGGRTEAFF. CDR3 DNA sequence: TGTGCCAGCAGTGTCACTCAGGGGGGCCGGACTGAAGCTTTCTTT.

This chain's CDR3 is CASSKGTGENYGYTF. CDR3 DNA sequence: TGCGCCAGCAGCAAAGGGACAGGGGAAAACTATGGCTACACCTTC. The gene calls are TRBV5-1 and TRBJ1-2; 10 positions agree with TRBD1. Germline CDR1 reads SGHRS; CDR2 reads YFSETQ. After removal of 4 bases from V and 2 bases from J, the junction contained 5 bases not matched to a gene. There are 15 residues in the CDR3.

The chain carries TRBV5-6 and TRBJ2-7, with 8 positions matching TRBD2. The CDR3 sequence is 15 residues long. Trimming took 3 bases from V and 2 from J; bases not matched to a gene: 7. The V gene's germline CDR1 is SGHDT and CDR2 YYEEEE. The CDR3 nucleotides read TGTGCCAGCAGCTCCGGGGGTAGCGGGGCCTACGAGCAGTACTTC. Its translation: CASSSGGSGAYEQYF.

The V and J genes are TRBV27 and TRBJ2-7; TRBD2 matches at 7 bases. The germline V gene encodes CDR1 MNHEY and CDR2 SMNVEV (reference sequence). The CDR3 sequence is 14 residues long. J was trimmed by 10 bases and V by 3 bases; bases with no gene match: 12. CDR3 DNA sequence: TGTGCCAGCAGTTTTTTGACTAGCTCCTGGCGCCAGTACTTC. Its protein is CASSFLTSSWRQYF.

Only a few counts were recorded for this clonotype. The chain carries TRBV6-4 and TRBJ2-1, with a weak D call TRBD2 (6 bases). The ends were cut back, 3 bases at V and 0 bases at J, with 15 bases in the middle. CDR1 and CDR2 from the germline V gene are MRHNA and SNTAGT. The CDR3 runs 17 residues. CDR3 sequence reads: CASSETGVHPSYNEQFF. CDR3 coding DNA: TGTGCCAGCAGTGAGACGGGGGTTCACCCCTCCTACAATGAGCAGTTCTTC.

There are a few counts of this clonotype. The chain employs TRBV24-1 and TRBJ1-5, with D perhaps matching TRBD1 (5 bases). CDR3 length: 15 residues. Germline CDR1 is KGHDR and CDR2 is SFDVKD. Deletions cut 9 bases from V and 0 bases from J, with 14 bases between. Written as DNA, the CDR3 is TGTGCCACCCGGGACCAGTCCTATAGCAATCAGCCCCAGCATTTT. Encoded protein: CATRDQSYSNQPQHF.

V usage is TRBV7-2 and J usage is TRBJ2-1; a possible D gene is TRBD2 (6 bases). Germline V gene lookup returns CDR1 SGHTA and CDR2 FQGNSA. V gave up 1 base and J gave up 9 bases, with 10 bases separating them. This CDR3 is 13 amino acids long. The DNA for the CDR3 is TGTGCCAGCAGCTTAGACGCCGGGAGTGAGCAGTTCTTC. Protein product: CASSLDAGSEQFF.

V usage is TRBV4-2 and J usage is TRBJ2-1; D unclear. CDR3 length: 12 residues. Germline assignment: CDR1 LGHNA and CDR2 YNFKEQ. V was pared by 2 bases and J by 8 bases, with 7 bases between. The CDR3 nucleotides are TGTGCCAGCAGCCAATCGGTCGATGAGCAGTTCTTC. This codes for CASSQSVDEQFF.

This clonotype has more than one count but fewer than ten. DNA for the CDR3: TGCAGTGCTAGAGATCTCTTACGGGGTCTTCCTGAGCAGTTCTTC. Translation: CSARDLLRGLPEQFF. The chain couples TRBV20-1 to TRBJ2-1; possible D gene TRBD2, 5 bases. The CDR3 loop spans 15 amino acids. The ends were cut back, 0 bases at V and 9 bases at J, with 18 bases in the middle. Germline lookup yields CDR1 DFQATT and CDR2 SNEGSKA (reference sequence).

This sequence joins TRBV27 and TRBJ1-2; TRBD1 agrees at 8 bases. V gave up 1 base and J gave up 6 bases; unmatched junction bases: 4. The germline V gene encodes CDR1 MNHEY and CDR2 SMNVEV (reference sequence). This CDR3 is 14 amino acids long. The CDR3 loop is CASSLFGQGDGYTF. Written as DNA, the CDR3 is TGTGCCAGCAGTTTATTTGGACAGGGAGATGGCTACACCTTC.